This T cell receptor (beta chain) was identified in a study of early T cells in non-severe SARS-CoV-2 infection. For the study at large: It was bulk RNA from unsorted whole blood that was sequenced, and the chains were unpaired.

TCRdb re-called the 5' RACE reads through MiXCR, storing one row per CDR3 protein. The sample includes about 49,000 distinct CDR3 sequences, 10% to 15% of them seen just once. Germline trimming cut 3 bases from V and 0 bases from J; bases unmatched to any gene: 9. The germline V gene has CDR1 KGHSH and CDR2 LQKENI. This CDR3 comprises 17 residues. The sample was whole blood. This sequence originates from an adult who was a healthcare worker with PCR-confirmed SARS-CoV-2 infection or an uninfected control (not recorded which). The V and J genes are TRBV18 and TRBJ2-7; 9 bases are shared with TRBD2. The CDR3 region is CASSPIPGSGSSYEQYF. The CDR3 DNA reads TGTGCCAGCTCACCCATCCCTGGTAGCGGGAGCTCCTACGAGCAGTACTTC.